This TCR beta chain comes out of a study of OX40 agonist ivuxolimab in advanced cancers. Study in general: Given to patients was ivuxolimab, an agonistic anti-OX40 (CD134) antibody. Prior therapy, whether anti-PD-1, anti-PD-L1 or anti-CTLA-4, was allowed, and roughly 41% had some. Ivuxolimab was administered intravenously to patients at 0.01 to 10 mg/kg every 2 weeks.

Exclusion applied to patients with autoimmune disease history or systemic immunosuppression. Unmatched junction bases numbered 7, after V lost 0 bases and J lost 5 bases. The CDR3 spans 15 residues. Germline V lookup: CDR1 SGHRS, CDR2 YFSETQ. The method was immunoSEQ multiplex PCR; TCRdb's version includes in-frame clones alone and lacks a portion of them. Seen here are tens of thousands of clones, about 83% observed once, and the top ten hold approximately 4.8%. Sequences were derived from CD4+ or CD8+ T cells sorted from blood, sampled in a trial of the OX40 agonist ivuxolimab. This receptor was taken from an adult with an advanced solid tumor such as melanoma, head and neck, liver or kidney cancer. V usage is TRBV5-1 and J usage is TRBJ1-2, with 7 bases fitting TRBD1. The CDR3 coding sequence is TGCGCCAGCAGCTTGGCTGACAGGGAGGTATATGGCTACACCTTC. Amino acids: CASSLADREVYGYTF.